These 16 T cell receptor beta chains were all obtained from the same sample, sequenced in a study of identical twins. TCRdb re-derived calls from the 5' RACE reads in MiXCR, one entry per CDR3 protein. This repertoire shows hundreds of thousands of distinct CDR3 sequences, 8.5% to 9% found once; its top ten account for 0.85% to 1%. This sample was shared with a second study, whose subject was yellow fever vaccine responses in identical twins.

Sequencing used PBMCs. Receptors were obtained from a woman between 18 and 30 years old in good health.

This clonotype has a handful of counts. The chain couples TRBV7-3 to TRBJ1-6; 7 nucleotides agree with TRBD1. There are 18 residues in the CDR3. Per the germline V gene, CDR1 is SGHTA and CDR2 is FQGTGA. V shed 11 bases, J shed 5 bases, and the junction held 21 bases outside the gene matches. The CDR3 sequence is CAGLHDRANNPNNSPLHF. CDR3 sequence (DNA): TGTGCCGGACTCCATGACAGGGCTAATAACCCCAATAATTCACCCCTCCACTTT. The complete variable domain, with remaining parts taken from reference TRBV7-3 and TRBJ1-6, reads GAGVSQTPSNKVTEKGKYVELRCDPISGHTALYWYRQSLGQGPEFLIYFQGTGAADDSGLPNDRFFAVRPEGSVSTLKIQRTERGDSAVYLCAGLHDRANNPNNSPLHFGNGTRLTVT.

Many counts were recorded for this clonotype. The V call is TRBV20-1, the J call TRBJ2-7, with 7 bases aligning to TRBD2. The V and J ends lost 3 bases and 0 bases, in that order; junction bases with no gene match: 8. The CDR3 contains 15 residues. Germline lookup yields CDR1 DFQATT and CDR2 SNEGSKA (reference sequence). CDR3 sequence: CSARVEGGSSYEQYF. The CDR3 DNA reads TGCAGTGCTAGGGTCGAAGGCGGGAGCTCCTACGAGCAGTACTTC.

This chain links TRBV25-1 with TRBJ2-7; 8 bases agree with TRBD1. The CDR3 consists of 12 residues. Germline lookup yields CDR1 MGHDK and CDR2 SYGVNS. Unmatched junction bases numbered 2, after V lost 5 bases and J lost 5 bases. The CDR3 DNA follows: TGTGCCAGCAGTCAGGGGGCGAACGAGCAGTACTTC. Encoded protein: CASSQGANEQYF.

This clonotype has at least ten counts. The J gene is TRBJ2-2, the V gene TRBV4-1; 10 bases are shared with TRBD2. J gave up 1 base and V 6 bases, and 11 bases lay outside the gene matches. This CDR3 has 18 residues. Germline assignment: CDR1 MGHRA and CDR2 YSYEKL. The CDR3 nucleotides read TGCGCCAGCAGTCTGCTAGCGGGAGTTCCCGGGAACACCGGGGAGCTGTTTTTT. It translates to CASSLLAGVPGNTGELFF.

The V gene is TRBV4-1, the J gene TRBJ1-2; D might be TRBD1 (6 bases). This CDR3 comprises 15 residues. The V and J ends lost 3 bases and 4 bases respectively, with 15 bases between them. The germline V gene has CDR1 MGHRA and CDR2 YSYEKL. This chain's CDR3 is CASSQPGQTLYGYTF. The CDR3 DNA reads as TGCGCCAGCAGCCAGCCCGGACAGACCCTCTATGGCTACACCTTC.

J is TRBJ2-3 and V is TRBV29-1; TRBD2 agrees at 7 bases. V dropped 3 bases and J dropped 2; count of bases not matched to a gene: 11. CDR3 length: 16 amino acids. The germline CDR1 and CDR2 sequences are SQVTM and ANQGSEA. The CDR3 DNA follows: TGCAGCGTTGAGGGTTGGCTAGCGGAACCCACAGATACGCAGTATTTT. As protein: CSVEGWLAEPTDTQYF.

Only a few counts were recorded for this clonotype. The chain recombines TRBV7-8 with TRBJ2-3, with unresolved D. Germline V lookup: CDR1 SGHVS, CDR2 FQNEAQ. The CDR3 totals 15 residues. Between the trimmed V and J ends, which lost 3 bases and 1 base, there was a span of 11 bases. CDR3 sequence (DNA): TGTGCCAGCAGCTTTCTGACGGCCCGCACAGATACGCAGTATTTT. This codes for CASSFLTARTDTQYF.

This clonotype came up a few times. The V and J genes are TRBV3-1 and TRBJ2-1; a weak D match, TRBD1 (6 bases). In germline, CDR1 is LGHDT, CDR2 YNNKEL (reference sequence). This CDR3 spans 14 amino acids. V was pared by 2 bases and J by 5 bases, with 10 bases between. The CDR3 region is CASSQWDTDNEQFF. CDR3 bases: TGTGCCAGCAGCCAATGGGACACCGACAATGAGCAGTTCTTC.

This clonotype turned up a few times. The V call is TRBV27, the J call TRBJ2-1; 7 nucleotides match TRBD1. J gave up 9 bases and V 3 bases, and 8 bases lay outside the gene matches. CDR3 length: 14 amino acids. The germline gives CDR1 MNHEY, CDR2 SMNVEV (reference sequence). The DNA of the CDR3 is TGTGCCAGCAGTTTGGGTAGGGGGCAGGGTGAGCAGTTCTTC. Translated: CASSLGRGQGEQFF.

The sample holds many counts of this clonotype. The chain has TRBV7-9 and TRBJ2-1; maybe TRBD2 (7 bases). Germline CDR1 and CDR2: SEHNR and FQNEAQ (reference sequence). Trimming cost V 0 bases and J 4 bases, with 13 bases left between them. This CDR3 spans 16 amino acids. CDR3 residues: CASSLAGGLPYNEQFF. The CDR3, as DNA: TGTGCCAGCAGCTTAGCGGGGGGGCTTCCATACAATGAGCAGTTCTTC. Combining the CDR3 with reference TRBV7-9 and TRBJ2-1 gives the whole variable domain DTGVSQNPRHKITKRGQNVTFRCDPISEHNRLYWYRQTLGQGPEFLTYFQNEAQLEKSRLLSDRFSAERPKGSFSTLEIQRTEQGDSAMYLCASSLAGGLPYNEQFFGPGTRLTVL.

This chain links TRBV20-1 with TRBJ2-7, with TRBD2 as a possible D gene (6 bases). V lost 2 bases to trimming and J lost 0 bases, with 17 bases between them. The length of the CDR3 is 16 residues. CDR1 is DFQATT and CDR2 is SNEGSKA in the germline V gene (reference sequence). The CDR3 loop is CSARPVGGLSSYEQYF. The DNA of the CDR3 is TGCAGTGCTAGACCCGTTGGGGGACTGAGCTCCTACGAGCAGTACTTC.

The rearrangement uses TRBV2 and TRBJ1-1; perhaps TRBD1 as D (6 bases). CDR1 and CDR2 (germline): SNHLY, FYNNEI. The CDR3 is 14 residues long. V was pared by 6 bases and J by 1 base, with 12 bases between. The CDR3 coding sequence is TGTGCCAGCAGGTGGGGGCCCTCGAACACTGAAGCTTTCTTT. Protein product: CASRWGPSNTEAFF.

The chain links TRBV7-3 to TRBJ1-3; D uncertain. The CDR3 is made up of 13 amino acids. Germline loops: CDR1 SGHTA, CDR2 FQGTGA. V was pared by 2 bases and J by 2 bases, with 4 bases between. CDR3 nucleotides: TGTGCCAGCAGCTTATTTCCTGGAAACACCATATATTTT. It translates to CASSLFPGNTIYF.

This clonotype was seen more than once but under ten times. The chain is built from TRBV19 and TRBJ2-1; D not certain. Trimming left V 3 bases short and J 5 bases short, with 5 bases between. This CDR3 has 12 residues. CDR1 and CDR2 from the germline V gene are LNHDA and SQIVND (reference sequence). CDR3 amino acids: CASSITDNEQFF. The CDR3, as DNA: TGTGCCAGTAGTATTACGGACAATGAGCAGTTCTTC.

This clonotype has just a few counts. The rearrangement links TRBV9 to TRBJ1-3, with D unclear. Per germline, CDR1 SGDLS and CDR2 YYNGEE. Trimming stripped 4 bases from V and 4 bases from J, with 15 bases between. CDR3 length: 15 amino acids. This chain's CDR3 is CASSRVGGAGNTIYF. Written as DNA, the CDR3 is TGTGCCAGCAGCCGTGTCGGAGGCGCGGGAAACACCATATATTTT.

A few counts support this clonotype. The chain combines TRBV5-1 with TRBJ2-1; the match to TRBD2 covers 10 bases. The germline V gene encodes CDR1 SGHRS and CDR2 YFSETQ. With 3 bases clipped from V and 4 bases from J, the junction kept 4 bases outside the gene matches. CDR3 length: 15 amino acids. CDR3 coding DNA: TGCGCCAGCAGCTCCACTAGCGGGGTGTACAATGAGCAGTTCTTC. Translated: CASSSTSGVYNEQFF.